A selection of T cell receptor beta chains follows, all from one sample in a study of beta chain features in type 1 diabetes. Measured with immunoSEQ multiplex PCR; TCRdb has only the in-frame clones, and not every one. This table holds around 430,000 clones, 30% found once. The sample was naive CD4+ T cells from blood. The receptors come from a man aged 18 to 30 in good health. CDR3s include the opening cysteine and the closing phenylalanine or tryptophan. A D gene is named only where the DNA matches it firmly. Clone size is shown for a subset of rows, as once, few, many or a class of expanded clone.

v_call	clone_size	d_call	j_call	cdr3_length	cdr3_aa	cdr3_nt
TRBV7-2	.	TRBD1	TRBJ2-5	13	CASKTGGGETQYF	TGTGCCAGCAAGACAGGGGGCGGGGAGACCCAGTACTTC
TRBV19	few	.	TRBJ2-1	13	CASSPQGGHEQFF	TGTGCCAGTAGTCCCCAGGGCGGTCATGAGCAGTTCTTC
TRBV4-1	.	.	TRBJ1-4	13	CASSGPFAEKLFF	TGCGCCAGCTCTGGACCCTTCGCGGAAAAACTGTTTTTT
TRBV19	.	TRBD2	TRBJ2-3	15	CASSKREGSGDTQYF	TGTGCCAGTAGTAAGCGGGAGGGGAGCGGAGATACGCAGTATTTT
TRBV29-1	.	TRBD2	TRBJ2-3	17	CSVDRLAGQRREDTQYF	TGCAGCGTTGACCGACTAGCGGGCCAACGACGAGAAGATACGCAGTATTTT
TRBV9	.	.	TRBJ2-6	14	CASSVDSGANVLTF	TGTGCCAGCAGCGTAGACTCTGGGGCCAACGTCCTGACTTTC
TRBV7-2	few	TRBD2	TRBJ2-3	17	CASSSRLAVYGTDTQYF	TGTGCCAGCAGCTCGAGACTAGCAGTATACGGCACAGATACGCAGTATTTT
TRBV4-3	few	TRBD2	TRBJ2-2	18	CASSQVIVGGPVTGELFF	TGCGCCAGCAGCCAAGTGATAGTGGGAGGGCCGGTCACCGGGGAGCTGTTTTTT
TRBV2	.	.	TRBJ2-3	14	CASSKTVNTDTQYF	TGTGCCAGCAGTAAGACTGTAAACACAGATACGCAGTATTTT
TRBV29-1	.	.	TRBJ2-5	11	CSVGLRETQYF	TGCAGCGTGGGCCTCCGGGAGACCCAGTACTTC
TRBV28	once	TRBD2	TRBJ2-7	16	CASSLPGLVSSYEQYF	TGTGCCAGCAGTTTACCGGGACTAGTGAGCTCCTACGAGCAGTACTTC
TRBV30	few	.	TRBJ2-5	16	CAWSPGRGIPRETQYF	TGTGCCTGGAGTCCAGGGAGAGGGATCCCCCGAGAGACCCAGTACTTC
TRBV5-4	.	.	TRBJ1-2	13	CASTLTANYGYTF	TGTGCCAGCACCCTCACAGCTAACTATGGCTACACCTTC
TRBV29-1	few	TRBD1	TRBJ2-1	15	CSATGGVDSYNEQFF	TGCAGCGCTACAGGGGGAGTAGACTCCTACAATGAGCAGTTCTTC
TRBV5-1	.	TRBD1	TRBJ1-2	13	CASSLDRGAGYTF	TGCGCCAGCAGCTTGGACAGGGGTGCTGGCTACACCTTC
TRBV7-2	.	.	TRBJ1-5	15	CASSRDTNGNQPQHF	TGTGCCAGCAGCCGAGACACGAACGGCAATCAGCCCCAGCATTTT
TRBV9	.	.	TRBJ1-5	15	CASSAGGHPNQPQHF	TGTGCCAGCAGCGCCGGGGGGCACCCCAATCAGCCCCAGCATTTT
TRBV18	few	TRBD2	TRBJ2-1	15	CASSPGLAGVAEQFF	TGTGCCAGCTCACCCGGACTAGCGGGAGTAGCTGAGCAGTTCTTC
TRBV19	.	TRBD1	TRBJ1-3	14	CASSTGGDGNTIYF	TGTGCCAGTAGTACAGGGGGCGATGGAAACACCATATATTTT
TRBV14	.	TRBD2	TRBJ2-1	14	CASTSSGRRNEQFF	TGTGCCAGCACCTCTAGCGGGAGGCGCAATGAGCAGTTCTTC
TRBV25-1	.	.	TRBJ2-2	14	CASSEYLNTGELFF	TGTGCCAGCAGTGAATATTTGAACACCGGGGAGCTGTTTTTT
TRBV6-5	few	.	TRBJ2-6	14	CASSYYPGANVLTF	TGTGCCAGCAGTTACTACCCTGGGGCCAACGTCCTGACTTTC
TRBV7-2	.	.	TRBJ2-3	13	CASRRGSTDTQYF	TGTGCCAGCAGACGGGGAAGCACAGATACGCAGTATTTT
TRBV29-1	.	.	TRBJ1-1	14	CSVVHGGPLTEAFF	TGCAGCGTTGTACATGGGGGACCTCTCACTGAAGCTTTCTTT
TRBV6-1	few	TRBD1	TRBJ1-1	14	CASTAGDRGTEAFF	TGTGCCAGCACCGCGGGTGACAGGGGGACTGAAGCTTTCTTT
TRBV28	.	.	TRBJ2-2	15	CASSKLDREDGELFF	TGTGCCAGCAGTAAGCTCGACAGGGAGGACGGGGAGCTGTTTTTT
TRBV30	.	TRBD2	TRBJ2-1	16	CAWSISLAGGFNEQFF	TGTGCCTGGAGTATTTCCCTAGCGGGAGGGTTCAATGAGCAGTTCTTC
TRBV7-2	few	.	TRBJ2-7	14	CASSKEYRAYEQYF	TGTGCCAGCAGCAAAGAGTACAGAGCCTACGAGCAGTACTTC
TRBV11-3	.	.	TRBJ2-5	13	CASSLSYQETQYF	TGTGCCAGCAGCTTATCCTACCAAGAGACCCAGTACTTC